One and the same sample provided the 30 T cell receptor beta chains below, sequenced in a study of OX40 agonist ivuxolimab in advanced cancers. Produced via immunoSEQ multiplex PCR; TCRdb's table is partial and in-frame only. The sample yields about 62,000 clones, 75% to 85% seen once. The starting material was CD4+ or CD8+ T cells sorted from blood, obtained in a trial of the OX40 agonist ivuxolimab. All receptors derive from an adult with an advanced solid tumor such as melanoma, head and neck, liver or kidney cancer.

J is TRBJ2-3 and V is TRBV15; 7 positions match TRBD2. After removal of 0 bases from V and 0 bases from J, the junction contained 15 bases not matched to a gene. Germline CDR1 is LNHNV and CDR2 is YYDKDF (reference sequence). The CDR3 is 20 amino acids. The CDR3 sequence is CATSRDTSSRAGSSTDTQYF. CDR3 coding DNA: TGTGCCACCAGCAGAGATACGAGTAGCCGAGCGGGGTCTAGCACAGATACGCAGTATTTT.

This chain links TRBV5-1 with TRBJ2-7; unclear D gene. This CDR3 spans 15 amino acids. V dropped 0 bases and J dropped 5 bases, with 15 bases sitting between them. The germline CDR1 and CDR2 sequences are SGHRS and YFSETQ. The CDR3 sequence: CASSLEGPSANEQYF. The CDR3 DNA sequence: TGCGCCAGCAGCTTGGAGGGCCCCTCAGCCAACGAGCAGTACTTC.

This rearrangement joins TRBV5-1 to TRBJ2-1; the D gene is possibly TRBD1 (6 bases). The V and J ends lost 1 base and 5 bases respectively, with 16 bases between them. Germline CDR1 is SGHRS and CDR2 is YFSETQ. The CDR3 has 16 residues. The CDR3 DNA is TGCGCCAGCAGCTTGAGGTTACGGCGGACAGACAATGAGCAGTTCTTC. It is translated as CASSLRLRRTDNEQFF.

The chain recombines TRBV19 with TRBJ1-2, with TRBD1 matching over 8 bases. The CDR3 consists of 16 residues. From germline, CDR1 is LNHDA and CDR2 SQIVND (reference sequence). V dropped 1 base and J dropped 0; count of bases not matched to a gene: 4. DNA of the CDR3: TGTGCCAGTAGTATAGCAGGGGGCGACCCTAACTATGGCTACACCTTC. Translation: CASSIAGGDPNYGYTF.

The gene calls are TRBV9 and TRBJ2-2; TRBD2 matches at 12 bases. In germline, CDR1 is SGDLS, CDR2 YYNGEE. The V and J ends lost 0 bases and 5 bases, in that order; junction bases with no gene match: 8. The CDR3 covers 18 residues. This chain's CDR3 is CASSVGTSGAMKTGELFF. The CDR3 DNA is TGTGCCAGCAGCGTAGGGACTAGCGGGGCCATGAAGACCGGGGAGCTGTTTTTT.

This chain joins TRBV11-2 and TRBJ2-1; D uncertain. The CDR3 covers 12 residues. Trimming cost V 1 base and J 9 bases, with 7 bases left between them. Germline V gene lookup returns CDR1 SGHAT and CDR2 FQNNGV. The DNA of the CDR3 is TGTGCCAGCAGCTTAGTTGTCGGTGAGCAGTTCTTC. Amino acid sequence: CASSLVVGEQFF.

This rearrangement joins TRBV25-1 to TRBJ2-2, with D perhaps TRBD1 (6 bases). CDR1 is MGHDK, CDR2 SYGVNS, per germline. Trimming cost V 0 bases and J 5 bases, with 7 bases left between them. This CDR3 comprises 14 residues. The CDR3 spells CASSEYTGTGELFF. CDR3 nucleotides: TGTGCCAGCAGTGAATATACAGGGACCGGGGAGCTGTTTTTT.

This chain connects TRBV5-1 to TRBJ2-5, with TRBD2 matching over 11 bases. V lost 6 bases and J lost 2; bases outside the gene matches: 6. The CDR3 covers 15 residues. Looked up from germline, CDR1 is SGHRS and CDR2 is YFSETQ. CDR3 DNA sequence: TGCGCCAGCACCATTAGCGGGGGGGCTCAAGAGACCCAGTACTTC. Translating gives CASTISGGAQETQYF.

The chain couples TRBV2 to TRBJ1-2; 7 nucleotides line up with TRBD1. CDR1 and CDR2 from the germline V gene are SNHLY and FYNNEI. Losses at the gene ends were 2 bases for V and 7 bases for J; bases not matched to a gene: 4. This CDR3 is 13 amino acids long. CDR3 nucleotides: TGTGCCAGCAGTGAATTAGGGGGCTTTGGCTACACCTTC. It encodes CASSELGGFGYTF.

V gene TRBV7-2 combines with J gene TRBJ1-4; D perhaps matches TRBD1 (6 bases). Between the trimmed V and J ends, which lost 5 bases and 1 base, there was a span of 20 bases. The CDR3 loop spans 18 amino acids. Germline V gives CDR1 SGHTA, CDR2 FQGNSA. The CDR3 DNA reads TGTGCCAGCAGCCCCAGCGGGGGGGGGCTGGGAACTAATGAAAAACTGTTTTTT. Translation gives CASSPSGGGLGTNEKLFF. The variable domain in full, with the rest retrieved from reference TRBV7-2 and TRBJ1-4, is GAGVSQSPSNKVTEKGKDVELRCDPISGHTALYWYRQSLGQGLEFLIYFQGNSAPDKSGLPSDRFSAERTGGSVSTLTIQRTQQEDSAVYLCASSPSGGGLGTNEKLFFGSGTQLSVL.

This clone was observed a single time. The chain recombines TRBV27 with TRBJ2-7; 7 bases line up with TRBD1. The CDR3 has 14 amino acids. Germline V gene lookup returns CDR1 MNHEY and CDR2 SMNVEV (reference sequence). Losses at the gene ends were 6 bases for V and 3 bases for J; bases not matched to a gene: 8. The CDR3 sequence is CASRPGQNSYEQYF. The CDR3 DNA follows: TGTGCCAGCAGGCCGGGACAGAATAGCTACGAGCAGTACTTC.

To note about this clone: One end of the junction is discordant with germline, which a read error may explain. The chain employs TRBV4-2 and TRBJ2-1, with 10 bases that match TRBD2. Germline CDR1 reads LGHNA; CDR2 reads YNFKEQ. The CDR3 sequence is 16 residues long. CDR3 amino acids: CVSSSLGLAGVHEQFF. The CDR3 DNA sequence: TGTGTCAGCAGCTCCCTCGGGCTAGCGGGGGTTCATGAGCAGTTCTTC.

The rearrangement joins TRBV7-6 to TRBJ2-5; D is ambiguous. CDR3 size: 13 residues. CDR1 SGHVS and CDR2 FNYEAQ come from the germline V gene. V dropped 5 bases and J dropped 1 base, with 8 bases sitting between them. The CDR3 protein is CASSPGSQETQYF. The CDR3 nucleotides read TGTGCCAGCAGCCCCGGCAGCCAAGAGACCCAGTACTTC.

The gene calls are TRBV27 and TRBJ1-3; no reliable D call. Germline V gene lookup returns CDR1 MNHEY and CDR2 SMNVEV (reference sequence). This CDR3 region has 15 residues. V was shortened by 3 bases and J by 0 bases, with 9 bases between the two germline ends. The CDR3: CASSLAWGSGNTIYF. DNA of the CDR3: TGTGCCAGCAGTTTGGCCTGGGGCTCTGGAAACACCATATATTTT.

This clone showed up just once. The chain has TRBV2 and TRBJ1-4; TRBD1 matches at 11 bases. This CDR3 comprises 15 residues. Trimming took 6 bases from V and 17 from J; bases not matched to a gene: 17. Germline assignment: CDR1 SNHLY and CDR2 FYNNEI. CDR3 bases: TGTGCCAGCAGAGGAGGGACAGGGGGGTCGCTCAGGCCCTTTTTT. Its protein product is CASRGGTGGSLRPFF.

The J gene is TRBJ1-1, the V gene TRBV4-2; TRBD1 is a possible D gene (5 bases). The length of the CDR3 is 14 residues. The V end lost 4 bases, the J end lost 10 bases, and 19 bases lay between the germline ends. CDR1 LGHNA and CDR2 YNFKEQ come from the germline V gene. The CDR3 DNA reads as TGTGCCAGCAGCCCATTAGGAGGGGCTTTAGGAGCTTTCTTT. Its protein is CASSPLGGALGAFF.

V is TRBV11-1 and J is TRBJ2-2; maybe TRBD1 (6 bases). Germline loops: CDR1 SGHAT, CDR2 FQDESV (reference sequence). The CDR3 contains 14 residues. Deletions cut 4 bases from V and 7 bases from J, with 13 bases between. The CDR3: CASSSIRGVGELFF. Written as DNA, the CDR3 is TGTGCCAGCAGCTCCATCAGGGGTGTCGGGGAGCTGTTTTTT.

This rearrangement joins TRBV7-8 to TRBJ1-4; no definite D call. The germline gives CDR1 SGHVS, CDR2 FQNEAQ. The CDR3 extends over 14 amino acids. V lost 2 bases and J lost 7, with 11 bases in between. The CDR3 sequence is CASSLSTAREKLFF. The CDR3 bases are TGTGCCAGCAGCTTAAGTACAGCCCGTGAAAAACTGTTTTTT. The whole variable domain, filled in from reference TRBV7-8 and TRBJ1-4, reads GAGVSQSPRYKVAKRGQDVALRCDPISGHVSLFWYQQALGQGPEFLTYFQNEAQLDKSGLPSDRFFAERPEGSVSTLKIQRTQQEDSAVYLCASSLSTAREKLFFGSGTQLSVL.

J is TRBJ1-1 and V is TRBV19; D is perhaps TRBD1 (5 bases). The length of the CDR3 is 15 residues. V dropped 1 base and J dropped 1 base, with 10 bases sitting between them. Germline-derived CDR1 and CDR2 are LNHDA and SQIVND (reference sequence). The CDR3 loop is CASSIGGATNTEAFF. The CDR3 nucleotides are TGTGCCAGTAGTATAGGGGGCGCGACGAACACTGAAGCTTTCTTT.

The chain employs TRBV27 and TRBJ2-7, with 7 bases aligning to TRBD1. This CDR3 is 15 amino acids long. J lost 4 bases, V lost 6 bases, and 12 bases had no gene match. In germline, CDR1 is MNHEY, CDR2 SMNVEV (reference sequence). DNA for the CDR3: TGTGCCAGCAGCGGGCTCGGACAGGCCTCATACGAGCAGTACTTC. Its protein is CASSGLGQASYEQYF.

The J gene is TRBJ1-6, the V gene TRBV19; TRBD1 might be the D (6 bases). The germline gives CDR1 LNHDA, CDR2 SQIVND (reference sequence). With 6 bases removed from V and 6 bases from J, the gap between germline ends came to 12 bases. The CDR3 extends over 14 amino acids. The CDR3 here is CASSDGQTNSPLHF. DNA for the CDR3: TGTGCCAGTAGCGACGGACAGACTAATTCACCCCTCCACTTT.

This clone was observed a few times. The rearrangement links TRBV10-3 to TRBJ2-1, with 9 bases that match TRBD2. Germline assignment: CDR1 ENHRY and CDR2 SYGVKD. The CDR3 runs 18 residues. V lost 4 bases to trimming and J lost 0 bases; unmatched junction nucleotides: 10. CDR3 bases: TGTGCCATCAGTGTAGGGCTAGCGGGGATTAGCTCCTACAATGAGCAGTTCTTC. This codes for CAISVGLAGISSYNEQFF.

The chain uses TRBV28 and TRBJ1-6; possibly TRBD1 for D (5 bases). CDR3 length: 14 amino acids. Germline V lookup: CDR1 MDHEN, CDR2 SYDVKM. The V and J ends lost 7 bases and 6 bases respectively, with 13 bases between them. Here the CDR3 reads CASTAQGSNSPLHF. The CDR3 DNA reads TGTGCCAGCACCGCTCAGGGATCTAATTCACCCCTCCACTTT.

The CDR3 nucleotides are TGTGCCAGCAGTTTATGGTCAGGGGGCATGGGCGAGCAGTACTTC. Its translation: CASSLWSGGMGEQYF. The chain joins TRBV27 to TRBJ2-7; 8 bases match TRBD1. The CDR3 length is 15 residues. Germline V gives CDR1 MNHEY, CDR2 SMNVEV (reference sequence). J gave up 6 bases and V 1 base, and 8 bases lay outside the gene matches.

This clone has a single count. The chain links TRBV7-9 to TRBJ1-4; TRBD1 is a possible D gene (6 bases). The V end was cut by 5 bases, the J end by 3 bases, with 10 bases between. CDR3 length: 14 amino acids. CDR1 is SEHNR and CDR2 is FQNEAQ in the germline V gene (reference sequence). Here the CDR3 reads CASSNGTPNEKLFF. The CDR3, as DNA: TGTGCCAGCAGCAACGGGACACCTAATGAAAAACTGTTTTTT.

This chain uses TRBV5-5 with TRBJ2-7; D might be TRBD1 (6 bases). In germline, CDR1 is SGHKS, CDR2 YYEKEE (reference sequence). Trimming removed 4 bases at V and 1 base at J, with 9 bases between. CDR3 length: 13 amino acids. This CDR3 reads CASSITGSYEQYF. The CDR3 DNA follows: TGTGCCAGCAGCATCACAGGGTCCTACGAGCAGTACTTC.

This sequence joins TRBV7-9 and TRBJ1-2; D gene uncertain. The V end lost 5 bases, the J end lost 0 bases, and 16 bases lay between the germline ends. CDR1 SEHNR and CDR2 FQNEAQ come from the germline V gene (reference sequence). The CDR3 spans 16 residues. DNA for the CDR3: TGTGCCAGCAGCCCCCTTGGTGGCCCCCCTAACTATGGCTACACCTTC. Residues: CASSPLGGPPNYGYTF.

A word on this clone: The junction and the germline gene differ at one end; a read error may be behind it. CDR3 nucleotides: TGTGCCAGCAGCCCCCAAGGTGGGGCGGACACCATATATTTT. It yields the protein CASSPQGGADTIYF. This sequence joins TRBV5-1 and TRBJ1-3, with D possibly being TRBD1 (5 bases). The germline gives CDR1 SGHRS, CDR2 YFSETQ. This CDR3 is 14 amino acids long.

The chain uses TRBV7-9 and TRBJ1-3; D is uncertain. In germline, CDR1 is SEHNR, CDR2 FQNEAQ (reference sequence). The CDR3 contains 15 residues. Trimming took 1 base from V and 0 from J, leaving 7 bases between them. This CDR3 reads CASSLGPFSGNTIYF. CDR3 nucleotide sequence: TGTGCCAGCAGCTTAGGACCGTTCTCTGGAAACACCATATATTTT.

This clone was seen only once. V is TRBV18 and J is TRBJ1-1; no definite D call. V was cut by 6 bases and J by 14 bases, with 22 bases left in between. This CDR3 is built from 13 residues. CDR1 KGHSH and CDR2 LQKENI come from the germline V gene. As DNA, the CDR3 is TGTGCCAGCTCCCTTATGGTCCCTGTCGTAGGGTTCTTT. Its protein is CASSLMVPVVGFF. The full variable domain, its missing parts supplied by reference TRBV18 and TRBJ1-1, is NAGVMQNPRHLVRRRGQEARLRCSPMKGHSHVYWYRQLPEEGLKFMVYLQKENIIDESGMPKERFSAEFPKEGPSILRIQQVVRGDSAAYFCASSLMVPVVGFFGQGTRLTVV.